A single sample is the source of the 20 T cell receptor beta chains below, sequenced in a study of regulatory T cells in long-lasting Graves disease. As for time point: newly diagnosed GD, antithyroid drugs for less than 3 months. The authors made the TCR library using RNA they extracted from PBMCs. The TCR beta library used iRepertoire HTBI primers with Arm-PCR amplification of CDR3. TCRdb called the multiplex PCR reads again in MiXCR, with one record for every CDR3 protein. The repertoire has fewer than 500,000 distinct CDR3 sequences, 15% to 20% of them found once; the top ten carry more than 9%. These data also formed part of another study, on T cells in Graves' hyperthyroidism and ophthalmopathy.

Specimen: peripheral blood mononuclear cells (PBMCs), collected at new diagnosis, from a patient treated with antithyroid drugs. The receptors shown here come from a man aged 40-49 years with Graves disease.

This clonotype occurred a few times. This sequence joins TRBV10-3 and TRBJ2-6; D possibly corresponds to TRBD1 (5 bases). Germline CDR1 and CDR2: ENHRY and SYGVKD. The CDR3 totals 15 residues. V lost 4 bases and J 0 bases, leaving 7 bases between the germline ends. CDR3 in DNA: TGTGCCATCAGTGCGGACACCTCTGGGGCCAACGTCCTGACTTTC. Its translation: CAISADTSGANVLTF.

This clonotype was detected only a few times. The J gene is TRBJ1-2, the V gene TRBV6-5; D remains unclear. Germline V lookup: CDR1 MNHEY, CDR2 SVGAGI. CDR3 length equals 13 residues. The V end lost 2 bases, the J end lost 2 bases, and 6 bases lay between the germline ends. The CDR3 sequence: CASSYAHNYGYTF. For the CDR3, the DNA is TGTGCCAGCAGTTACGCACACAACTATGGCTACACCTTC.

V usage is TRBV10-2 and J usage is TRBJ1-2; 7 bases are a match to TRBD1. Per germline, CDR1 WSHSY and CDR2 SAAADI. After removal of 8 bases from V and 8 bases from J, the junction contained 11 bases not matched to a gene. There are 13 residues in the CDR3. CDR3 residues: CASGVTGVGGYTF. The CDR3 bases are TGCGCCAGCGGAGTCACAGGGGTCGGAGGCTACACCTTC.

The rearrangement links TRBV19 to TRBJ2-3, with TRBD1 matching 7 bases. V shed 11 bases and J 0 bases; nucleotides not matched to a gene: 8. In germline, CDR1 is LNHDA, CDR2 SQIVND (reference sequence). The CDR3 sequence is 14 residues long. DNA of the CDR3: TGTGCCTCCCAGTGGGGACAGAGCACAGATACGCAGTATTTT. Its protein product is CASQWGQSTDTQYF.

As DNA, the CDR3 is TGTGCCAGCAGCGTAGGGAAGGGGATTACCGGGGAGCTGTTTTTT. Amino acids: CASSVGKGITGELFF. The rearrangement uses TRBV9 and TRBJ2-2; tentatively, D is TRBD1 (5 bases). The CDR3 is made up of 15 amino acids. The germline gives CDR1 SGDLS, CDR2 YYNGEE. V gave up 0 bases and J gave up 5 bases, with 11 bases separating them.

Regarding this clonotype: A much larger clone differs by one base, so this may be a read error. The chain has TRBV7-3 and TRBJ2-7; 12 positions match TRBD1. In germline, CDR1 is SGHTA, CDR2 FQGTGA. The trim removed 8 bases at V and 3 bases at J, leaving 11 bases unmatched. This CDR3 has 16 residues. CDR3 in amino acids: CASAPVGTGGIYEQYF. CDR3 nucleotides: TGTGCCAGCGCCCCCGTCGGGACAGGGGGCATCTACGAGCAGTACTTC. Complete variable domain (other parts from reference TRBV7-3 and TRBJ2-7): GAGVSQTPSNKVTEKGKYVELRCDPISGHTALYWYRQSLGQGPEFLIYFQGTGAADDSGLPNDRFFAVRPEGSVSTLKIQRTERGDSAVYLCASAPVGTGGIYEQYFGPGTRLTVT.

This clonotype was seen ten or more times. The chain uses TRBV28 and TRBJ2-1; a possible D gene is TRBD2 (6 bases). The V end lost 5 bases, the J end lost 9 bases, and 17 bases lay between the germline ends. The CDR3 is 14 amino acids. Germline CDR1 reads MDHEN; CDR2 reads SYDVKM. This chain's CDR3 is CASSLTGTFAEQFF. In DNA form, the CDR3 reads TGTGCCAGCAGTCTTACCGGGACTTTTGCTGAGCAGTTCTTC.

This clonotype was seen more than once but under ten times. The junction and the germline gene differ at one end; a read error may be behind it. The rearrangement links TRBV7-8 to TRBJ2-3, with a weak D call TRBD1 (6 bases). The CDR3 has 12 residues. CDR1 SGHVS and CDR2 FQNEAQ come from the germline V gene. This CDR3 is CASRIRGDTRYF. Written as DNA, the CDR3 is TGTGCCAGCAGAATCAGGGGTGATACGCGGTATTTT. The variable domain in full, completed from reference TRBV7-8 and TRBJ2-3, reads GAGVSQSPRYKVAKRGQDVALRCDPISGHVSLFWYQQALGQGPEFLTYFQNEAQLDKSGLPSDRFFAERPEGSVSTLKIQRTQQEDSAVYLCASRIRGDTRYFGPGTRLTVL.

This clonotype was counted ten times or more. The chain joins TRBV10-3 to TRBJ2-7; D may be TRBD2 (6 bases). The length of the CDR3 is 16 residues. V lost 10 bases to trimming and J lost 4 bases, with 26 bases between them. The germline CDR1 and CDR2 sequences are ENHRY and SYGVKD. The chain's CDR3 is CATQTGRRETTYEQYF. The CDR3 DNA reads TGTGCCACCCAGACGGGAAGACGGGAGACCACGTACGAGCAGTACTTC.

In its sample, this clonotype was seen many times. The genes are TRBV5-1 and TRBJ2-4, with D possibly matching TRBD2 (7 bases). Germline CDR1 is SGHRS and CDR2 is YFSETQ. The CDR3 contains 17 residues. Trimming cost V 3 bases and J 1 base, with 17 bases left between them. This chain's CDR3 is CASSSIGLGGAKNIQYF. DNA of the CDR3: TGCGCCAGCAGCTCGATAGGACTAGGGGGGGCCAAAAACATTCAGTACTTC.

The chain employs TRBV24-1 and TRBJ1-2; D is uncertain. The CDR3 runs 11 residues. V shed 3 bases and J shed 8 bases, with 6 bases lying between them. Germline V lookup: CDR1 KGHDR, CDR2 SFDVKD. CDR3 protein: CATSDMEGYTF. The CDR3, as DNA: TGTGCCACCAGTGATATGGAAGGCTACACCTTC.

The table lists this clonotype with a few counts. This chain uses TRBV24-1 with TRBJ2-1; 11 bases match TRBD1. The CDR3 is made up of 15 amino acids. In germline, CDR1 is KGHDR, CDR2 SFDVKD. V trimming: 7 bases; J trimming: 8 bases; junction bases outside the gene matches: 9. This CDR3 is CATSHSDRGPDEQFF. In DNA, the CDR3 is TGTGCCACCAGCCACTCGGACAGGGGGCCGGATGAGCAGTTCTTC.

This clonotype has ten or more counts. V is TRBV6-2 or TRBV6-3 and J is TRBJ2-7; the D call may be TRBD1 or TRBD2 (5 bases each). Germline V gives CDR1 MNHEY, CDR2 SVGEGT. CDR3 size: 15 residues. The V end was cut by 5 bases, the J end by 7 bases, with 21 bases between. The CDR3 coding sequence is TGTGCCAGCAGTGCCTACTTACGGGACGCGGAGGAGCAGTACTTC. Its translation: CASSAYLRDAEEQYF.

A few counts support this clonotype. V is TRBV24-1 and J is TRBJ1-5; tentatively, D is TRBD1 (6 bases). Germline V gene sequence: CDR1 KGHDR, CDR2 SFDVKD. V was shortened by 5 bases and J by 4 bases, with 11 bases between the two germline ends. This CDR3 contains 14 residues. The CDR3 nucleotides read TGTGCCACCAGTGGGGGGGCTGAGAATCAGCCCCAGCATTTT. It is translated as CATSGGAENQPQHF.

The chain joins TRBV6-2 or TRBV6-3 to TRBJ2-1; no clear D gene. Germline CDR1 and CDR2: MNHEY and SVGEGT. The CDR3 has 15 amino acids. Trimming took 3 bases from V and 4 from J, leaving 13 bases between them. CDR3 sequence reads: CASSYKPLIYNEQFF. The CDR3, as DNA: TGTGCCAGCAGTTATAAGCCATTAATTTACAATGAGCAGTTCTTC.

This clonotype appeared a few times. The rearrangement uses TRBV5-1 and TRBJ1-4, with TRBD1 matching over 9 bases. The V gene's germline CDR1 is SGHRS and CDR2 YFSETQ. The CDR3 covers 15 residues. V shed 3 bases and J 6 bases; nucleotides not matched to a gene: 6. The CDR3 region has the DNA TGCGCCAGCAGCTACGGGGACAGGGTTCATGAAAAACTGTTTTTT. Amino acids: CASSYGDRVHEKLFF.

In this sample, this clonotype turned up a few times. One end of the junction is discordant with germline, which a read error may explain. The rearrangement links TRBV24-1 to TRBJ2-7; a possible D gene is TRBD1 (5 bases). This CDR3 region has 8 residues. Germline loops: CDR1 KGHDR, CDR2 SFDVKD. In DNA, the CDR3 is TGTGCCACCAGACAGGACGGTTTC. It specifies CATRQDGF.

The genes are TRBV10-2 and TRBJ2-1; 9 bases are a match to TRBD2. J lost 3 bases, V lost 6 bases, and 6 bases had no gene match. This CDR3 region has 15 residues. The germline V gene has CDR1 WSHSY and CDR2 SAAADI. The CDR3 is CASRALAGIYNEQFF. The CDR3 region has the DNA TGCGCCAGCAGGGCGCTAGCGGGAATCTACAATGAGCAGTTCTTC.

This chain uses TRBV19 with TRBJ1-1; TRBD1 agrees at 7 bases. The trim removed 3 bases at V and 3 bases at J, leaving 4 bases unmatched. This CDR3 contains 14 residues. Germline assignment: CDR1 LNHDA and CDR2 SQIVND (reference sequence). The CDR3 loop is CASSMKGGHTEAFF. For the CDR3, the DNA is TGTGCCAGTAGTATGAAAGGGGGCCACACTGAAGCTTTCTTT.

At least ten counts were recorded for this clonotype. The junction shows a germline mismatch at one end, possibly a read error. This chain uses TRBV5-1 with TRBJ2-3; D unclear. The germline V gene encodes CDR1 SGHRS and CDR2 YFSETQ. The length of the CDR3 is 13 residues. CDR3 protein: CASSLTGTDTQYF. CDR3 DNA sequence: TGTGCCAGCAGTTTAACGGGCACAGATACGCAGTATTTT.